The 12 T cell receptor beta chains below come from one sample, sequenced in a study of shared clonotypes between healthy human individuals (dated by TCRdb to 2020 to 2022). The receptor library was made with the immunoSEQ multiplex PCR assay. The clones in this table, taken by TCRdb from immuneACCESS, are in-frame only. Not every clone is retained; where verified, under half of the shortfall comes from an unresolved V gene, and the cause of the rest is unknown. The sample table shows around 88,000 clones, and less than 80% are seen once. Jointly, the top ten make up 45% to 50% of the sample. Sequenced input: memory CD8+ T cells sorted from blood. The cell subset or site label, read with the paper, signifies: CD45RO+ cells pooled with CCR7-negative TemRA cells. All receptors derive from a man aged 25 to 40 in good health.

The CDR3 spells CASSLWWSNEQFF. CDR3 bases: TGTGCCAGTAGTCTTTGGTGGTCCAATGAGCAGTTCTTC. The chain uses TRBV19 and TRBJ2-1; no clear D. The germline V gene has CDR1 LNHDA and CDR2 SQIVND (reference sequence). The CDR3 contains 13 residues. Trimming took off 5 bases at V and 6 bases at J, with 11 bases between the two ends.

This clone occurred once. The chain recombines TRBV21-1 with TRBJ2-7; the table's D call, TRBD2, was not checked against the DNA. TRBV21-1 is given as a pseudogene. This CDR3 has 16 residues. CDR3 DNA sequence: TGTGCCAGCAGCAAAGACAACCCTAGCGAGGCCTACGAGCAGTACTTC. Translated, it gives CASSKDNPSEAYEQYF.

This chain joins TRBV6-6 and TRBJ2-1; TRBD2 aligns across 8 bases. CDR1 is MNHNY, CDR2 SVGAGI, per germline (reference sequence). V shed 0 bases and J 7 bases; nucleotides not matched to a gene: 8. The CDR3 contains 16 residues. In DNA form, the CDR3 reads TGTGCCAGCAGTTACTCGCGGGAGGCGCCGGGGAATGAGCAGTTCTTC. Protein sequence: CASSYSREAPGNEQFF.

This clone was recorded once. The chain carries TRBV10-3 and TRBJ1-3; D is undetermined. Germline V lookup: CDR1 ENHRY, CDR2 SYGVKD. V was trimmed by 2 bases and J by 0 bases, leaving 11 bases between them. This CDR3 has 16 amino acids. This CDR3 is CAISEALRSSGNTIYF. Written as DNA, the CDR3 is TGTGCCATCAGTGAGGCGCTAAGAAGCTCTGGAAACACCATATATTTT.

This clone was counted a few times. This sequence joins TRBV6-4 and TRBJ2-6, with 9 bases lining up with TRBD1. Germline V lookup: CDR1 MRHNA, CDR2 SNTAGT. J lost 0 bases, V lost 0 bases, and 0 bases had no gene match. The length of the CDR3 is 17 residues. The CDR3 spells CASSDSTGGSGANVLTF. CDR3 DNA sequence: TGTGCCAGCAGTGACTCGACAGGGGGCTCTGGGGCCAACGTCCTGACTTTC.

This sequence joins TRBV27 and TRBJ2-5, with a weak D call TRBD1 (5 bases). The CDR3 is made up of 15 amino acids. CDR1 is MNHEY and CDR2 is SMNVEV in the germline V gene (reference sequence). V was shortened by 2 bases and J by 4 bases, with 14 bases between the two germline ends. The CDR3 reads CASSLLGAHTETQYF. The CDR3 DNA reads TGTGCCAGCAGTTTACTTGGGGCACATACAGAGACCCAGTACTTC.

Concerning this clone: The sample contains more than one DNA sequence encoding this CDR3. V gene TRBV9 combines with J gene TRBJ1-3; D not certain. The V end lost 0 bases, the J end lost 0 bases, and 10 bases lay between the germline ends. The CDR3 sequence is 16 residues long. The germline gives CDR1 SGDLS, CDR2 YYNGEE. As DNA, the CDR3 is TGTGCCAGCAGCGTAGGTCCTGAGAGCTCTGGAAACACCATATATTTT. Its protein is CASSVGPESSGNTIYF.

This clone was counted between two and nine times. This rearrangement joins TRBV28 to TRBJ1-2, with D tentatively TRBD1 (5 bases). Germline V lookup: CDR1 MDHEN, CDR2 SYDVKM. Trimming cost V 5 bases and J 5 bases, with 15 bases left between them. The CDR3 loop spans 14 amino acids. CDR3 DNA sequence: TGTGCCAGCAGTGCGAGGCACAGGTTATATGGCTACACCTTC. Protein: CASSARHRLYGYTF.

The V gene is TRBV19, the J gene TRBJ2-6; the D is unclear. The CDR3 is 13 residues long. CDR1 is LNHDA and CDR2 is SQIVND in the germline V gene (reference sequence). V gave up 6 bases and J gave up 2 bases, with 5 bases separating them. CDR3 amino acids: CASRLAGANVLTF. The CDR3 region has the DNA TGTGCCAGTAGGTTAGCTGGGGCCAACGTCCTGACTTTC.

The rearrangement joins TRBV25-1 to TRBJ2-1; 7 nucleotides match TRBD2. J lost 4 bases, V lost 6 bases, and 9 bases had no gene match. Per the germline V gene, CDR1 is MGHDK and CDR2 is SYGVNS. This CDR3 region has 15 residues. CDR3 sequence reads: CASRVPSGGYNEQFF. As DNA, the CDR3 is TGTGCCAGCAGAGTTCCTAGCGGAGGTTACAATGAGCAGTTCTTC.

The chain couples TRBV7-9 to TRBJ1-1; no firm D call. This CDR3 contains 13 residues. CDR1 is SEHNR, CDR2 FQNEAQ, per germline (reference sequence). V was pared by 6 bases and J by 2 bases, with 10 bases between. CDR3 in DNA: TGTGCCAGCAGACTCCCTGGAAACACTGAAGCTTTCTTT. Amino acid sequence: CASRLPGNTEAFF.

This chain uses TRBV7-8 with TRBJ2-2; TRBD1 or TRBD2 may be the D gene (7 bases each). The germline CDR1 and CDR2 sequences are SGHVS and FQNEAQ. V was cut by 6 bases and J by 4 bases, with 15 bases left in between. This CDR3 is 15 amino acids long. In DNA form, the CDR3 reads TGTGCCAGCAGACCCAGGGGGGGCGGCACCGGGGAGCTGTTTTTT. This encodes CASRPRGGGTGELFF.